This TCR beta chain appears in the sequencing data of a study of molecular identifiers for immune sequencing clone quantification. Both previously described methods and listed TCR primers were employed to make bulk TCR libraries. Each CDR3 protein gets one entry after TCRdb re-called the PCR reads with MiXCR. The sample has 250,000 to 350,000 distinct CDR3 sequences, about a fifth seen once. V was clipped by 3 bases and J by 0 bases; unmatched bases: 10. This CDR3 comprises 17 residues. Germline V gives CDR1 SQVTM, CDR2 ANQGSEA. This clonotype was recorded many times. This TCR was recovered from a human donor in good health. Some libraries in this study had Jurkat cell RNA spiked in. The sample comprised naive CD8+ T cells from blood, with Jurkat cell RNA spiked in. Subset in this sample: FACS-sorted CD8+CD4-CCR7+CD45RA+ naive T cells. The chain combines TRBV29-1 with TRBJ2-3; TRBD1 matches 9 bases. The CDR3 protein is CSVEASTDRGSTDTQYF. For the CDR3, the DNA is TGCAGCGTTGAGGCCTCAACGGACAGGGGCAGCACAGATACGCAGTATTTT.